The 14 T cell receptor beta chains below come from one sample, sequenced in a study of graft-versus-host responses after intestinal transplantation. TCRdb's table, derived via immunoSEQ multiplex PCR, lists solely in-frame clones and lacks some. This sample has approximately 130,000 clones, with around nine tenths found just once. For these TCRs, the target antigens are not known. The specimen comprised unstimulated CD4+ T cells sorted from spleen or lymph node cells, sampled before intestinal transplant. The receptors were sampled from a human donor who received an intestinal transplant.

The chain joins TRBV5-6 to TRBJ2-3; D is unresolved. The CDR3 has 12 amino acids. Germline values: CDR1 SGHDT, CDR2 YYEEEE. V was clipped by 4 bases and J by 6 bases, with 9 bases between them. The CDR3 spells CASSPGFDTQYF. The CDR3 DNA sequence: TGTGCCAGCAGCCCCGGGTTTGATACGCAGTATTTT.

This chain uses TRBV7-2 with TRBJ2-2; D tentatively fits TRBD1 or TRBD2 (5 bases each). In germline, CDR1 is SGHTA, CDR2 FQGNSA. The CDR3 loop spans 16 amino acids. Trimming took off 0 bases at V and 5 bases at J, with 13 bases between the two ends. The CDR3 protein is CASSLAFGASTGELFF. CDR3 DNA sequence: TGTGCCAGCAGCTTAGCGTTCGGGGCGTCGACCGGGGAGCTGTTTTTT.

The V and J genes are TRBV5-5 and TRBJ2-3; D unresolved. The germline CDR1 and CDR2 sequences are SGHKS and YYEKEE (reference sequence). The V gene lost 4 bases and the J gene lost 6 bases, with 9 bases spanning the gap. CDR3 length: 12 amino acids. DNA for the CDR3: TGTGCCAGCAGCCCGAGACGGGATACGCAGTATTTT. It encodes CASSPRRDTQYF.

The chain links TRBV18 to TRBJ1-3; 8 bases align to TRBD1. With V trimmed by 5 bases and J by 1 base, 10 bases remained unmatched. The CDR3 covers 17 residues. From germline, CDR1 is KGHSH and CDR2 LQKENI. CDR3 sequence reads: CASSALPGGASGNTIYF. CDR3 DNA sequence: TGTGCCAGCTCAGCCCTTCCAGGGGGCGCATCTGGAAACACCATATATTTT. Looking up the rest from reference TRBV18 and TRBJ1-3 gives the full variable domain: NAGVMQNPRHLVRRRGQEARLRCSPMKGHSHVYWYRQLPEEGLKFMVYLQKENIIDESGMPKERFSAEFPKEGPSILRIQQVVRGDSAAYFCASSALPGGASGNTIYFGEGSWLTVV.

A few counts support this clone. This sequence joins TRBV7-9 and TRBJ1-6, with TRBD1 matching over 7 bases. Trimming took 1 base from V and 6 from J; bases not matched to a gene: 3. Germline values: CDR1 SEHNR, CDR2 FQNEAQ (reference sequence). This CDR3 has 15 amino acids. The CDR3 nucleotides are TGTGCCAGCAGCTTAGGGGGGACAGTTAATTCACCCCTCCACTTT. Its translation: CASSLGGTVNSPLHF. Filled out from reference TRBV7-9 and TRBJ1-6, the complete variable domain reads DTGVSQNPRHKITKRGQNVTFRCDPISEHNRLYWYRQTLGQGPEFLTYFQNEAQLEKSRLLSDRFSAERPKGSFSTLEIQRTEQGDSAMYLCASSLGGTVNSPLHFGNGTRLTVT.

Only a few counts were recorded for this clone. This chain uses TRBV10-3 with TRBJ1-2; 8 bases match TRBD1. There are 12 residues in the CDR3. CDR1 is ENHRY and CDR2 is SYGVKD in the germline V gene. V trimming: 8 bases; J trimming: 2 bases; junction bases outside the gene matches: 1. The CDR3 sequence is CAIGTGNYGYTF. CDR3 DNA: TGTGCCATCGGGACAGGCAACTATGGCTACACCTTC.

The chain recombines TRBV27 with TRBJ1-1; D gene ambiguous. V lost 9 bases and J lost 5, with 19 bases in between. This CDR3 has 14 residues. Germline-derived CDR1 and CDR2 are MNHEY and SMNVEV (reference sequence). The CDR3 region has the DNA TGTGCCAGTTCAGGTGTGGGTGGTTGGACTGAAGCTTTCTTT. This sequence encodes CASSGVGGWTEAFF.

The CDR3 loop is CATSRGGQSKDTQYF. The CDR3 coding sequence is TGTGCCACCAGCAGAGGCGGACAGAGCAAGGATACGCAGTATTTT. The genes are TRBV15 and TRBJ2-3; maybe TRBD1 (6 bases). This CDR3 is built from 15 residues. The V end lost 1 base, the J end lost 6 bases, and 14 bases lay between the germline ends. Germline CDR1 LNHNV, CDR2 YYDKDF (reference sequence).

This chain uses TRBV5-4 with TRBJ2-6; a weak D match, TRBD1 (5 bases). The CDR3 is made up of 16 amino acids. CDR1 and CDR2 (germline): SGHNT, YYREEE (reference sequence). V was clipped by 2 bases and J by 3 bases, with 12 bases between them. The CDR3 DNA is TGTGCCAGCAGCTTTCCAGCAGGGTATGGGGCCAACGTCCTGACTTTC. It codes for CASSFPAGYGANVLTF.

The chain uses TRBV2 and TRBJ1-6; D gene ambiguous. The CDR3 runs to 15 residues. Looked up from germline, CDR1 is SNHLY and CDR2 is FYNNEI. V was trimmed by 0 bases and J by 10 bases, leaving 13 bases between them. CDR3 in amino acids: CASSEALTSTSPLHF. The CDR3 coding sequence is TGTGCCAGCAGTGAAGCGCTAACTTCCACGTCACCCCTCCACTTT.

The chain has TRBV5-6 and TRBJ1-2; the match to TRBD1 covers 9 bases. Losses at the gene ends were 0 bases for V and 8 bases for J; bases not matched to a gene: 5. CDR3 length: 14 residues. Germline assignment: CDR1 SGHDT and CDR2 YYEEEE. CDR3: CASSLDRGLKGYTF. The CDR3 nucleotides read TGTGCCAGCAGCTTGGACAGGGGGCTCAAGGGCTACACCTTC.

This clone was counted once. The genes are TRBV4-1 and TRBJ1-5, with D uncertain. Germline CDR1 MGHRA, CDR2 YSYEKL. The CDR3 loop spans 19 amino acids. V was trimmed by 4 bases and J by 1 base, leaving 23 bases between them. CDR3 sequence: CASSLSRLTLEESNQPQHF. In nucleotides, the CDR3 is TGCGCCAGCAGCCTTTCCCGCCTCACCCTCGAGGAGAGCAATCAGCCCCAGCATTTT.

The chain couples TRBV9 to TRBJ2-7; 14 positions agree with TRBD2. V was clipped by 0 bases and J by 4 bases; unmatched bases: 3. The CDR3 length is 16 residues. Germline V gives CDR1 SGDLS, CDR2 YYNGEE. CDR3 in DNA: TGTGCCAGCAGCGTAGGACTAGCGGGGGGGTCTTACGAGCAGTACTTC. Amino acids: CASSVGLAGGSYEQYF. Supplemented by reference TRBV9 and TRBJ2-7, the full variable domain reads DSGVTQTPKHLITATGQRVTLRCSPRSGDLSVYWYQQSLDQGLQFLIQYYNGEERAKGNILERFSAQQFPDLHSELNLSSLELGDSALYFCASSVGLAGGSYEQYFGPGTRLTVT.

The chain links TRBV7-9 to TRBJ2-7; 7 bases agree with TRBD2. The trim removed 5 bases at V and 1 base at J, leaving 11 bases unmatched. CDR3 size: 16 residues. Germline V gene sequence: CDR1 SEHNR, CDR2 FQNEAQ (reference sequence). CDR3 coding DNA: TGTGCCAGCAGCAAAAGGATCGGGGGGACTTCCTACGAGCAGTACTTC. Its protein product is CASSKRIGGTSYEQYF.